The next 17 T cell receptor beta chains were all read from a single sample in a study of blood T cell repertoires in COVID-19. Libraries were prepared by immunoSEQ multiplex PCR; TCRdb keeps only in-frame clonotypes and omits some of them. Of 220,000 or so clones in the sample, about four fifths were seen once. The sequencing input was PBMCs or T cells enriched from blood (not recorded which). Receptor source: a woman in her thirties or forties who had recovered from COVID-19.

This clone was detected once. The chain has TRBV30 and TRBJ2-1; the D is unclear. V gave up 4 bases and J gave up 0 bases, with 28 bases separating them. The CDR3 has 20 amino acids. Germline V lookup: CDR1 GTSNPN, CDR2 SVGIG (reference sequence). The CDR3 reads CAWKRRLFPPPRDSYNEQFF. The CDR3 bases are TGTGCCTGGAAAAGGCGGCTTTTCCCACCTCCCCGTGACTCCTACAATGAGCAGTTCTTC.

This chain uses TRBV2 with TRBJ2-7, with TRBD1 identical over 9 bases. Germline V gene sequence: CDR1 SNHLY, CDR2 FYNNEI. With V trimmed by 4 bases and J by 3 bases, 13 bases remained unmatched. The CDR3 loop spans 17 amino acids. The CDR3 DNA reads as TGTGCCAGCAGTGTCGATTGGGACAGGGTGCGATTCTACGAGCAGTACTTC. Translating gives CASSVDWDRVRFYEQYF.

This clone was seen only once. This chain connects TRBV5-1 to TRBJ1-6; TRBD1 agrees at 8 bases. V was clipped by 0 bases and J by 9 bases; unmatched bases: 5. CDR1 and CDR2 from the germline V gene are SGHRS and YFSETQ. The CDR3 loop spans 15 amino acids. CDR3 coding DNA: TGCGCCAGCAGCTTGGATCGGACAGGGCTTTCACCCCTCCACTTT. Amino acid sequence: CASSLDRTGLSPLHF.

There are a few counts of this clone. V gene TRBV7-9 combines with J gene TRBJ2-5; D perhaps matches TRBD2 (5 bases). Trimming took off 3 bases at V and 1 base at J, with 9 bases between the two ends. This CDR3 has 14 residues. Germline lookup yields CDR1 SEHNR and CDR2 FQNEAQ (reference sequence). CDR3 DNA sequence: TGTGCCAGCAGCTTCGGGGTTCTCCAAGAGACCCAGTACTTC. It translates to CASSFGVLQETQYF.

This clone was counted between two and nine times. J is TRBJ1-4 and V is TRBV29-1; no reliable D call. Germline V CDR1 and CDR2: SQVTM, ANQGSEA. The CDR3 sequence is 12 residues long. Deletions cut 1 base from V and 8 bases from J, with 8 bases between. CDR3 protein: CSVEGGEEKLFF. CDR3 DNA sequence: TGCAGCGTTGAAGGTGGTGAGGAAAAACTGTTTTTT.

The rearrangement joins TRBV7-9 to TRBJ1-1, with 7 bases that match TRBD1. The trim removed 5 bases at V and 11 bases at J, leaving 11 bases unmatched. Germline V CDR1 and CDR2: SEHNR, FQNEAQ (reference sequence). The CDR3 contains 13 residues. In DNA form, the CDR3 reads TGTGCCAGCAGCCCCACCGGCCAGGGGGATGCTTTCTTT. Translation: CASSPTGQGDAFF.

CDR3 sequence: CASSPFQGTPYNEQFF. The CDR3 DNA is TGTGCCAGCTCACCATTTCAAGGGACTCCCTACAATGAGCAGTTCTTC. The V and J genes are TRBV18 and TRBJ2-1, with a weak D call TRBD2 (6 bases). This CDR3 comprises 16 residues. Germline V CDR1 and CDR2: KGHSH, LQKENI. V was shortened by 2 bases and J by 2 bases, with 13 bases between the two germline ends. Full variable domain (missing parts from reference TRBV18 and TRBJ2-1): NAGVMQNPRHLVRRRGQEARLRCSPMKGHSHVYWYRQLPEEGLKFMVYLQKENIIDESGMPKERFSAEFPKEGPSILRIQQVVRGDSAAYFCASSPFQGTPYNEQFFGPGTRLTVL.

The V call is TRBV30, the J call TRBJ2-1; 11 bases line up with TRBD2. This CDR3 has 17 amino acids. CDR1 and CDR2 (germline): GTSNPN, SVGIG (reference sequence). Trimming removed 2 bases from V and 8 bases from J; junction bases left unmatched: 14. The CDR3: CAWSPRRSSGRSDEQFF. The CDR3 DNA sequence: TGTGCCTGGAGTCCGCGCCGTTCTAGCGGGAGGAGTGATGAGCAGTTCTTC.

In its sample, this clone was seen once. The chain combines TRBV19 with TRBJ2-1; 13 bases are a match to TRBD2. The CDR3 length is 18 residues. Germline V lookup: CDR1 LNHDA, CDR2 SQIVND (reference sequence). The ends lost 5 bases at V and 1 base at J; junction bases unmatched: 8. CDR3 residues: CASSYGLAGVLSYNEQFF. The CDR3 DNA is TGTGCCAGTAGTTATGGACTAGCGGGAGTCCTTTCCTACAATGAGCAGTTCTTC.

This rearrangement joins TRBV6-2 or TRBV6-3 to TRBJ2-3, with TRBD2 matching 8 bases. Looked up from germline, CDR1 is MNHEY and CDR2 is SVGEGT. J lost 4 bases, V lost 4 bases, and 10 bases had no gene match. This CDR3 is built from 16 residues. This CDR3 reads CASSFGAGDKADTQYF. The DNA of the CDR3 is TGTGCCAGCAGTTTCGGAGCGGGAGACAAGGCAGATACGCAGTATTTT.

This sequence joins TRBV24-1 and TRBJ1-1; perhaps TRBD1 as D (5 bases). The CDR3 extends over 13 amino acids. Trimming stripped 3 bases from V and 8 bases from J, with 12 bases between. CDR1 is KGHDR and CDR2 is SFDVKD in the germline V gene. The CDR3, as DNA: TGTGCCACCAGTGATCCCGGGGGGAGGGAAGCTTTCTTT. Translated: CATSDPGGREAFF.

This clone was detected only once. CDR3 DNA: TGCGCCAGCAGCTTGGAGGGACAGGGCTTCTACGAGCAGTACTTC. It is translated as CASSLEGQGFYEQYF. The chain carries TRBV5-1 and TRBJ2-7; the match to TRBD1 covers 9 bases. V gave up 0 bases and J gave up 3 bases; unmatched junction bases: 4. CDR3 length equals 15 residues. Germline lookup yields CDR1 SGHRS and CDR2 YFSETQ.

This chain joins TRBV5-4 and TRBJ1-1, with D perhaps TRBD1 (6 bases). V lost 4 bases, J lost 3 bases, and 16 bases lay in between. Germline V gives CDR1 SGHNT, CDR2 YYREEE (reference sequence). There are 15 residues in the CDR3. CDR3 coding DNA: TGTGCCAGCAGCCTCCCGGGACGACAGGACACTGAAGCTTTCTTT. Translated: CASSLPGRQDTEAFF.

The CDR3, as DNA: TGTGCCAGCAGTTACCCGAGGGAGTCAGGCAATGAGCAGTTCTTC. Protein: CASSYPRESGNEQFF. The chain combines TRBV6-2 or TRBV6-3 with TRBJ2-1, with a tentative D call TRBD2 (5 bases). Per the germline V gene, CDR1 is MNHEY and CDR2 is SVGEGT. With 2 bases removed from V and 6 bases from J, the gap between germline ends came to 14 bases. There are 15 residues in the CDR3.

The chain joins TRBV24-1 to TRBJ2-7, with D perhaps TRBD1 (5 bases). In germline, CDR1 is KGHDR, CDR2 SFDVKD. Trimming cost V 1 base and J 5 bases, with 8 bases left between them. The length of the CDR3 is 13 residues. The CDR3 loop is CATSDLKGNEQYV. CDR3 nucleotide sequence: TGTGCCACCAGTGATTTAAAGGGGAACGAGCAGTACGTC.

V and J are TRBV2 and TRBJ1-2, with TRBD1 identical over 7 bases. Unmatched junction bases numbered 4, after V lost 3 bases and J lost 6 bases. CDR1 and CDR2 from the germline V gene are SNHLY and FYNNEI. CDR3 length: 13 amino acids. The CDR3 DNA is TGTGCCAGCAGTGATATGACAGGGCATGGCTACACCTTC. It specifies CASSDMTGHGYTF.

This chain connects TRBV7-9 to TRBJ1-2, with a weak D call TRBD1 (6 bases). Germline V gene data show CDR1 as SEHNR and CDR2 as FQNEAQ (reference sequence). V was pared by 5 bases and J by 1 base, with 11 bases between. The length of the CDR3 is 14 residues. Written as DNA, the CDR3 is TGTGCCAGCAGCCCCTGGACAGATAACTATGGCTACACCTTC. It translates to CASSPWTDNYGYTF. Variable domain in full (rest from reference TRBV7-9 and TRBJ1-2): DTGVSQNPRHKITKRGQNVTFRCDPISEHNRLYWYRQTLGQGPEFLTYFQNEAQLEKSRLLSDRFSAERPKGSFSTLEIQRTEQGDSAMYLCASSPWTDNYGYTFGSGTRLTVV.